These T cell receptor beta chains were read from a single sample in a study of blood T cell repertoires in COVID-19. Profiling relied on immunoSEQ multiplex PCR, and the TCRdb table lists in-frame clones only, not all of them. The data show about 350,000 clones, with around nine tenths seen just once and around 0.92% held by the top ten. The source material was PBMCs or T cells enriched from blood (not recorded which). These receptors were taken from a woman aged 30 to 39 who had been exposed to COVID-19. Both conserved end residues are part of each CDR3. Fields, in order: clone size, J gene, D gene, V gene, CDR3 DNA, CDR3 protein. A D gene is named only where the DNA matches it firmly. Some rows have no size entry. The others give once, few or many, or a class for an expanded clone.

>once|TRBJ1-1|TRBD1|TRBV28
TGTGCCAGCAGTTTTCTAGGGACAGGTCCTATGAACACTGAAGCTTTCTTT
CASSFLGTGPMNTEAFF
>-|TRBJ2-2|TRBD1|TRBV5-5
TGTGCCAGCAGCTTGCCACTGACAGGGGTTTTCACCGGGGAGCTGTTTTTT
CASSLPLTGVFTGELFF
>-|TRBJ2-7|TRBD1|TRBV27
TGTGCCAGCAGTCTATCCGGGACAGGGGGTTTCGAGCAGTACTTC
CASSLSGTGGFEQYF
>-|TRBJ2-1|-|TRBV7-6
TGTGCCAGCAGCTTAGAGGTGGCGGGAAGCTCCTACAATGAGCAGTTCTTC
CASSLEVAGSSYNEQFF
>-|TRBJ1-2|TRBD1|TRBV11-3
TGTGCCAGCAGCTTACCCGTGGGGCAGGGGGTTAACTATGGCCACACCTTC
CASSLPVGQGVNYGHTF
>few|TRBJ1-5|-|TRBV28
TGTGCCAGCAGCGGCGGGGAAGTCCATCAGCCCCAGCATTTT
CASSGGEVHQPQHF
>-|TRBJ1-5|-|TRBV7-7
TGTGCCAGCAGCTCGGACATAGTTGATCAGCCCCAGCATTTT
CASSSDIVDQPQHF
>-|TRBJ1-1|-|TRBV30
TGTGCCTGGAGTGCACAGGGTCAAACTGAAGCTTTCTTT
CAWSAQGQTEAFF
>-|TRBJ2-7|-|TRBV9
TGTGCCAGCAGCGTAGGAGGGAACTCCTACGAGCAGTACTTC
CASSVGGNSYEQYF
>-|TRBJ1-1|-|TRBV6-5
TGTGCCAGCAGAGCCTTGGGAGGTGAAGCTTTCTTT
CASRALGGEAFF
>few|TRBJ2-1|-|TRBV3-1/TRBV3-2
TGTGCCAGCTCAGCGGATAATGAGCAGTTCTTC
CASSADNEQFF
>-|TRBJ2-7|TRBD2|TRBV5-1
TGCGCCAGCAGCTTTGGGGCTAGCGGAGTTGGGGAGCAGTACTTC
CASSFGASGVGEQYF
>-|TRBJ2-7|TRBD1|TRBV28
TGTGCCAGCAGCCCAAACCGGGACAGGGGGTACGAGCAGTACTTC
CASSPNRDRGYEQYF
>-|TRBJ1-1|TRBD1|TRBV5-5
TGTGCCAGCAGCTTGGGTGACAGGGTCGCTTTCTTT
CASSLGDRVAFF
>-|TRBJ2-5|TRBD1|TRBV27
TGTGCCAGCAGTTCCGCTGGACAGGGAAAAGAGACCCAGTACTTC
CASSSAGQGKETQYF
>-|TRBJ2-3|-|TRBV11-2
TGTGCCAGCAGCTTCCTCGGAGCGACTAGCACAGATACGCAGTATTTT
CASSFLGATSTDTQYF
>-|TRBJ2-5|-|TRBV29-1
TGCAGCGTTGACGACGACCAGGGGACCCAGTACTTC
CSVDDDQGTQYF
>once|TRBJ1-5|-|TRBV2
TGTGCCAGCAGCCTCGGACAGCATAGCAATCAGCCCCAGCATTTT
CASSLGQHSNQPQHF
>-|TRBJ1-4|-|TRBV6-5
TGTGCCAGCAGCCCCTACACAGCAACTAATGAAAAACTGTTTTTT
CASSPYTATNEKLFF
>-|TRBJ1-4|TRBD1|TRBV10-3
TGTGCCATCAGTGGGGTACCAACAGGGGGCGGTGAAAAACTGTTTTTT
CAISGVPTGGGEKLFF
>-|TRBJ2-5|TRBD1|TRBV7-2
TGTGCCAGCAGCTTCCAGACAGGGGAAGAGACCCAGTACTTC
CASSFQTGEETQYF
>-|TRBJ2-7|TRBD1|TRBV19
TGTGCCAGTAGTTCGGGGACAGGGGGGTCCTACGAGCAGTACTTC
CASSSGTGGSYEQYF
>-|TRBJ2-7|TRBD1|TRBV5-1
TGCGCCAGCAGACGACAGGGGCTCGACGAGCAGTACTTC
CASRRQGLDEQYF
>-|TRBJ1-1|TRBD1|TRBV11-3
TGTGCCAGCAGCTTGGGGCCAGGGGGGAGGAACACTGAAGCTTTCTTT
CASSLGPGGRNTEAFF
>-|TRBJ2-7|TRBD2|TRBV3-1/TRBV3-2
TGTGCCAGCAGGGGACTAGCGGGAGAAAGGCTCTACGAGCAGTACTTC
CASRGLAGERLYEQYF
>few|TRBJ2-5|-|TRBV5-1
TGCGCCAGCAGCCGGACACCAGCCATAGTGGAGACCCAGTACTTC
CASSRTPAIVETQYF
>-|TRBJ2-7|-|TRBV19
TGTGCCAGCTCTAGCTCCTACGAGCAGTACTTC
CASSSSYEQYF
>-|TRBJ1-1|-|TRBV3-1/TRBV3-2
TGTGCCAGCACCCACGGACATCTAAACACTGAAGCTTTCTTT
CASTHGHLNTEAFF
>-|TRBJ2-1|TRBD2|TRBV5-4
TGTGCCAGCAGCTTGTTACTAGCGGGAGTCGCGAATGAGCAGTTCTTC
CASSLLLAGVANEQFF
>few|TRBJ2-3|TRBD2|TRBV7-3
TGTGCCAGCAGCACTGGACTAGCGGGATCCACAGATACGCAGTATTTT
CASSTGLAGSTDTQYF